The 25 T cell receptor beta chains below were found in one sample sequenced in a study of blood T cells in healthy people across ages. Primed by a sample-barcoded 5' primer and a J-beta primer mix, a second PCR proceeded for 7 to 11 cycles. MiXCR, applied by TCRdb to the 5' RACE reads, yields one record per CDR3 protein. This sample has approximately 490,000 distinct CDR3 sequences, with around 24% found just once. The same data also went into a second study, on T cells of mothers and their children.

The specimen was blood. The receptors were sampled from a boy aged 5-17 years in good health.

V usage is TRBV15 and J usage is TRBJ2-1; possibly TRBD1 or TRBD2 for D (5 bases each). Per the germline V gene, CDR1 is LNHNV and CDR2 is YYDKDF (reference sequence). This CDR3 has 16 residues. V was trimmed by 2 bases and J by 4 bases, leaving 15 bases between them. CDR3 DNA: TGTGCCACCAGCAGACCACCGGGACCGAAGTACAATGAGCAGTTCTTC. It codes for CATSRPPGPKYNEQFF.

The V call is TRBV4-1, the J call TRBJ2-1, with 12 bases that match TRBD2. V lost 1 base and J lost 4; bases outside the gene matches: 14. The V gene's germline CDR1 is MGHRA and CDR2 YSYEKL. This CDR3 has 20 amino acids. DNA of the CDR3: TGCGCCAGCAGCCAAGGATACGGACTAGCGGGACTTGGCGGGTACAATGAGCAGTTCTTC. It yields the protein CASSQGYGLAGLGGYNEQFF.

This clonotype was observed a handful of times. The J gene is TRBJ2-7, the V gene TRBV27, with 8 bases aligning to TRBD1. In germline, CDR1 is MNHEY, CDR2 SMNVEV (reference sequence). The CDR3 loop spans 14 amino acids. V lost 4 bases, J lost 3 bases, and 5 bases stayed unmatched. The DNA of the CDR3 is TGTGCCAGCAGTTCTCGGGACAGGAACTACGAGCAGTACTTC. Its protein is CASSSRDRNYEQYF.

With regard to this clonotype: A much bigger clone sits one base away, suggesting this may be a read error. V gene TRBV7-2 combines with J gene TRBJ1-2; 8 bases are a match to TRBD1. CDR1 is SGHTA and CDR2 is FQGNSA in the germline V gene. This CDR3 spans 13 amino acids. J gave up 6 bases and V 1 base, and 1 base lay outside the gene matches. The CDR3 region is CASSLVTGDGYTF. The CDR3 DNA follows: TGTGCCAGCAGCTTAGTGACAGGGGATGGCTACACCTTC.

This clonotype was detected only a few times. The junction and the germline gene differ at one end; a read error may be behind it. The chain recombines TRBV20-1 with TRBJ1-2; D may be TRBD1 (6 bases). Germline V gene lookup returns CDR1 DFQATT and CDR2 SNEGSKA (reference sequence). The CDR3 consists of 15 residues. The CDR3 spells CSARAPVGHLRGYTF. The DNA for the CDR3 is TGCAGCGCTAGAGCCCCCGTGGGACACCTAAGGGGCTACACCTTC.

In the case of this clonotype: The junction departs from germline at one end; a sequencing error may be responsible. This chain uses TRBV6-1 with TRBJ2-2; 8 bases line up with TRBD2. This CDR3 region has 15 residues. Per germline, CDR1 MNHNS and CDR2 SASEGT. CDR3: CASRNAGTRPGELFF. The CDR3 coding sequence is TGTGCTAGCAGAAACGCCGGGACTAGACCCGGGGAGCTGTTTTTT.

The chain uses TRBV29-1 and TRBJ2-2; 8 bases map to TRBD1. The CDR3 has 15 residues. The ends lost 0 bases at V and 6 bases at J; junction bases unmatched: 6. Germline V lookup: CDR1 SQVTM, CDR2 ANQGSEA. This CDR3 is CSVEDLGQGPGELFF. The CDR3 bases are TGCAGCGTTGAAGATCTCGGACAGGGCCCCGGGGAGCTGTTTTTT.

This clonotype was seen a handful of times. V is TRBV6-2 or TRBV6-3 and J is TRBJ2-5; 13 nucleotides match TRBD2. This CDR3 contains 15 residues. Germline CDR1 MNHEY, CDR2 SVGEGT. Germline trimming cut 6 bases from V and 5 bases from J; bases unmatched to any gene: 6. CDR3 sequence reads: CASRRLAGGSETQYF. As DNA, the CDR3 is TGTGCCAGCAGAAGACTAGCGGGGGGATCGGAGACCCAGTACTTC.

Remarks on this clonotype: Lacking the conserved final phenylalanine or tryptophan, this CDR3 likely reflects a read error. The rearrangement links TRBV10-3 to TRBJ1-2; D gene unclear. V was cut by 3 bases and J by 8 bases, with 7 bases left in between. CDR3 size: 11 residues. The germline gives CDR1 ENHRY, CDR2 SYGVKD. Written as DNA, the CDR3 is TGTGCCATCAGTGATGGAGGAGGCTACACCCTC. Translated, it gives CAISDGGGYTL.

This chain uses TRBV29-1 with TRBJ2-5; 10 bases are a match to TRBD1. The DNA end favors TRBJ2-7, so the J call may be wrong. The germline V gene has CDR1 SQVTM and CDR2 ANQGSEA. CDR3 length: 13 residues. This chain's CDR3 is CSVAGTGAYEQYF. CDR3 nucleotides: TGCAGCGTAGCCGGGACAGGGGCCTACGAGCAGTACTTC.

This chain uses TRBV12-3 or TRBV12-4 with TRBJ1-1; unclear D gene. V lost 3 bases to trimming and J lost 0 bases, with 8 bases between them. CDR3 length: 14 amino acids. The CDR3 sequence is CASSFGSMNTEAFF. The CDR3 DNA follows: TGTGCCAGCAGTTTTGGCAGTATGAACACTGAAGCTTTCTTT.

V is TRBV9 and J is TRBJ2-7, with 7 bases fitting TRBD1. The CDR3 totals 15 residues. V shed 2 bases and J 3 bases; nucleotides not matched to a gene: 8. Germline CDR1 and CDR2: SGDLS and YYNGEE. The CDR3 is CASSVSGGILYEQYF. For the CDR3, the DNA is TGTGCCAGCAGCGTGTCAGGGGGAATACTCTACGAGCAGTACTTC. The full variable domain, completed using reference TRBV9 and TRBJ2-7, is DSGVTQTPKHLITATGQRVTLRCSPRSGDLSVYWYQQSLDQGLQFLIQYYNGEERAKGNILERFSAQQFPDLHSELNLSSLELGDSALYFCASSVSGGILYEQYFGPGTRLTVT.

J is TRBJ2-7 and V is TRBV7-2, with 10 bases identical to TRBD1. The germline V gene encodes CDR1 SGHTA and CDR2 FQGNSA. The CDR3 has 16 amino acids. V lost 2 bases to trimming and J lost 4 bases; unmatched junction nucleotides: 8. The CDR3: CASSLRWDRGGYEQYF. CDR3 bases: TGTGCCAGCAGCTTAAGGTGGGACAGGGGAGGATACGAGCAGTACTTC.

The chain recombines TRBV27 with TRBJ1-2; TRBD1 agrees at 7 bases. Trimming at V came to 5 bases and at J to 8 bases, leaving 14 bases not matched to a gene. This CDR3 region has 15 residues. Germline CDR1 and CDR2: MNHEY and SMNVEV (reference sequence). DNA of the CDR3: TGTGCCAGCAGTCGAAGGGACAGTCGTTCCTCAGGCTACACCTTC. Translation: CASSRRDSRSSGYTF.

The chain carries TRBV27 and TRBJ2-5, with 7 bases aligning to TRBD1. Unmatched junction bases numbered 7, after V lost 5 bases and J lost 4 bases. Germline CDR1 and CDR2: MNHEY and SMNVEV (reference sequence). This CDR3 region has 14 residues. The CDR3 loop is CASSMGTVGETQYF. The CDR3 bases are TGTGCCAGCAGTATGGGGACAGTGGGAGAGACCCAGTACTTC.

In its sample, this clonotype was seen a few times. V is TRBV18 and J is TRBJ2-5; a weak D match, TRBD1 (6 bases). TRBJ2-7 explains the end of the DNA better; the J call may be wrong. The CDR3 has 14 residues. In germline, CDR1 is KGHSH, CDR2 LQKENI. CDR3 DNA: TGTGCCAGCTCACCTCGACAGGATTCCTACGAGCAGTACTTC. Its translation is CASSPRQDSYEQYF.

The genes are TRBV7-3 and TRBJ2-7; 10 bases line up with TRBD1. The germline gives CDR1 SGHTA, CDR2 FQGTGA. The CDR3 sequence is 20 residues long. Losses at the gene ends were 5 bases for V and 1 base for J; bases not matched to a gene: 20. The CDR3, as DNA: TGTGCCAGCAGCCCCATCGACAAGTTCGGGGGGACAGGGGATTCCTACGAGCAGTACTTC. Amino acids: CASSPIDKFGGTGDSYEQYF.

This sequence joins TRBV28 and TRBJ2-1; possibly TRBD2 for D (5 bases). Trimming removed 5 bases from V and 7 bases from J, with 15 bases in between. This CDR3 comprises 14 residues. CDR1 MDHEN and CDR2 SYDVKM come from the germline V gene. CDR3 nucleotide sequence: TGTGCCAGCAGTACTAGAGGTTCACATAATGAGCAGTTCTTC. This translates into CASSTRGSHNEQFF.

About this clonotype itself: One junction end disagrees with the germline gene, perhaps due to a read error. The V and J genes are TRBV7-2 and TRBJ2-3; 12 nucleotides line up with TRBD2. CDR1 is SGHTA, CDR2 FQGNSA, per germline. The length of the CDR3 is 15 residues. In DNA form, the CDR3 reads TGTGCCAACAGCTTCCCTAGCGGGGGGGCGGAGGCGCAGTATTTT. Encoded protein: CANSFPSGGAEAQYF.

The chain employs TRBV20-1 and TRBJ2-5; 7 bases line up with TRBD2. Germline CDR1 is DFQATT and CDR2 is SNEGSKA (reference sequence). After removal of 7 bases from V and 2 bases from J, the junction contained 13 bases not matched to a gene. CDR3 length equals 15 residues. The CDR3 sequence: CSGGRVAGPQETQYF. CDR3 coding DNA: TGCAGTGGCGGAAGGGTAGCGGGCCCACAAGAGACCCAGTACTTC.

This clonotype was found a few times. V is TRBV6-2 or TRBV6-3 and J is TRBJ2-5; 7 nucleotides align to TRBD2. The CDR3 runs to 17 residues. After removal of 5 bases from V and 0 bases from J, the junction contained 12 bases not matched to a gene. Germline V gene lookup returns CDR1 MNHEY and CDR2 SVGEGT. The CDR3 sequence: CASSHWTRAGNQETQYF. In DNA, the CDR3 is TGTGCCAGCAGTCACTGGACTAGGGCAGGGAACCAAGAGACCCAGTACTTC.

The gene calls are TRBV4-3 and TRBJ1-5, with D uncertain. V lost 0 bases and J 0 bases, leaving 9 bases between the germline ends. Germline V gene data show CDR1 as LGHNA and CDR2 as YSLEER. There are 16 residues in the CDR3. CDR3 region: CASSQDWHYSNQPQHF. CDR3 sequence (DNA): TGCGCCAGCAGCCAAGATTGGCATTATAGCAATCAGCCCCAGCATTTT.

This rearrangement joins TRBV7-2 to TRBJ2-3; D is ambiguous. This CDR3 contains 15 residues. V gave up 1 base and J gave up 2 bases, with 10 bases separating them. Germline V CDR1 and CDR2: SGHTA, FQGNSA. CDR3 loop: CASSLGPSATDTQYF. The CDR3 DNA reads as TGTGCCAGCAGCTTAGGTCCTAGTGCCACAGATACGCAGTATTTT.

Of note for this clonotype: At one end the junction does not follow the germline gene, possibly because of a read error. This chain links TRBV7-9 with TRBJ1-6; D not certain. CDR1 and CDR2 (germline): SEHNR, FQNEAQ (reference sequence). The CDR3 sequence is 14 residues long. CDR3: CVSSPLTSNSPLHF. The CDR3 bases are TGTGTCAGCAGCCCCCTGACCTCTAATTCACCCCTCCACTTT.

J is TRBJ2-7 and V is TRBV6-1, with D possibly called TRBD1 or TRBD2 (5 bases each). The CDR3 extends over 13 amino acids. V lost 4 bases and J 4 bases, leaving 11 bases between the germline ends. The V gene's germline CDR1 is MNHNS and CDR2 SASEGT. CDR3 amino acids: CASSGDPIYEQYF. The CDR3 nucleotides read TGTGCCAGCAGTGGGGACCCGATATACGAGCAGTACTTC.